Each of the 32 T cell receptor beta chains below was sequenced from the same sample in a study of shared T cell receptors in the human thymus. Generated by immunoSEQ multiplex PCR, the TCRdb table keeps only in-frame clones and is missing some. The data contain 500,000 to 750,000 clones, 85% to 90% of them seen just once; the ten biggest clones take up about 0.01%. This sample was also put to use in a study of human thymus T cells.

The sample consisted of thymocytes. All receptors come from a boy in the first two years of life with a congenital heart defect.

J is TRBJ2-7 and V is TRBV7-9, with no clear D. Germline-derived CDR1 and CDR2 are SEHNR and FQNEAQ (reference sequence). Trimming shortened V by 5 bases and J by 7 bases, and 12 bases separated the two germline ends. CDR3 size: 12 residues. CDR3 DNA sequence: TGTGCCAGCAGCGCCTCCCCGGTGGAGCAGTACTTC. Amino acids: CASSASPVEQYF.

The V gene is TRBV7-6, the J gene TRBJ2-1; TRBD2 matches 9 bases. V shed 5 bases and J 5 bases; nucleotides not matched to a gene: 10. The germline CDR1 and CDR2 sequences are SGHVS and FNYEAQ. The CDR3 length is 16 residues. The CDR3 DNA is TGTGCCAGCAGCCCGCGCCCGCGGGAGGGGGACAATGAGCAGTTCTTC. This encodes CASSPRPREGDNEQFF.

The chain recombines TRBV2 with TRBJ2-7; D call uncertain. With 7 bases removed from V and 0 bases from J, the gap between germline ends came to 7 bases. The CDR3 consists of 12 residues. Looked up from germline, CDR1 is SNHLY and CDR2 is FYNNEI. CDR3 amino acids: CASTPSSYEQYF. The CDR3 region has the DNA TGTGCCAGCACTCCGAGCTCCTACGAGCAGTACTTC.

This rearrangement joins TRBV6-5 to TRBJ2-3; possibly TRBD2 for D (6 bases). CDR3 length equals 15 residues. With 5 bases removed from V and 0 bases from J, the gap between germline ends came to 12 bases. In germline, CDR1 is MNHEY, CDR2 SVGAGI. The CDR3 spells CASSPRGGSTDTQYF. The CDR3 DNA follows: TGTGCCAGCAGTCCCCGTGGGGGGAGCACAGATACGCAGTATTTT.

The J gene is TRBJ2-5, the V gene TRBV7-2; 7 bases are a match to TRBD1. V shed 3 bases, J shed 5 bases, and the junction held 6 bases outside the gene matches. CDR1 and CDR2 from the germline V gene are SGHTA and FQGNSA. The CDR3 is 14 amino acids. CDR3 sequence reads: CASSFRGKAETQYF. CDR3 nucleotides: TGTGCCAGCAGCTTCAGGGGGAAGGCGGAGACCCAGTACTTC.

The chain uses TRBV5-6 and TRBJ2-3, with 7 positions matching TRBD2. The V gene end was trimmed by 1 base and the J gene end by 2 bases; junction bases not matched to a gene: 10. Germline lookup yields CDR1 SGHDT and CDR2 YYEEEE. The CDR3 runs to 17 residues. DNA for the CDR3: TGTGCCAGCAGCTTGAGTCCTCAGCGGGGAACCACAGATACGCAGTATTTT. It encodes CASSLSPQRGTTDTQYF.

The genes are TRBV5-8 and TRBJ2-7, with 7 bases identical to TRBD2. Trimming at V came to 4 bases and at J to 0 bases, leaving 10 bases not matched to a gene. This CDR3 is 16 amino acids long. Germline V gene lookup returns CDR1 SGHTS and CDR2 YDEGEE. CDR3 in amino acids: CASSATLADYSYEQYF. The CDR3 nucleotides read TGTGCCAGCAGCGCAACCCTAGCGGACTACTCCTACGAGCAGTACTTC.

This clone is a singleton in its sample. The chain uses TRBV5-3 and TRBJ1-2; 8 positions agree with TRBD1. TRBV5-3 is an ORF, and what it does is uncertain. V was clipped by 4 bases and J by 6 bases; unmatched bases: 11. CDR3 length equals 15 residues. CDR3 nucleotides: TGTGCCAGAAGCCCCGACGCAGGGGGCGCTGATGGCTACACCTTC. Translated: CARSPDAGGADGYTF.

This clone showed up just once. The chain has TRBV12-5 and TRBJ1-2; D may be TRBD1 (6 bases). The ends were cut back, 6 bases at V and 3 bases at J, with 14 bases in the middle. Germline CDR1 and CDR2: LGHNT and FRNRAP. This CDR3 contains 14 residues. The CDR3 bases are TGTGCTAGTGGCCTCCGGGACACCCACTATGGCTACACCTTC. Translation gives CASGLRDTHYGYTF.

The CDR3 loop reads CASSPRQGWNNEQFF. Here the CDR3 DNA reads TGTGCCAGCAGCCCCAGACAGGGTTGGAACAATGAGCAGTTCTTC. This chain uses TRBV7-9 with TRBJ2-1, with 7 bases identical to TRBD1. The CDR3 contains 15 residues. In germline, CDR1 is SEHNR, CDR2 FQNEAQ (reference sequence). The V gene end was trimmed by 5 bases and the J gene end by 5 bases; junction bases not matched to a gene: 9.

A single count supports this clone. The rearrangement joins TRBV5-1 to TRBJ2-7; 10 positions agree with TRBD1. The CDR3 length is 14 residues. The V gene's germline CDR1 is SGHRS and CDR2 YFSETQ. Trimming removed 2 bases from V and 7 bases from J; junction bases left unmatched: 6. CDR3: CASSFGTGVLEQYF. As DNA, the CDR3 is TGCGCCAGCAGCTTCGGGACAGGGGTCTTGGAGCAGTACTTC. Supplemented by reference TRBV5-1 and TRBJ2-7, the full variable domain reads KAGVTQTPRYLIKTRGQQVTLSCSPISGHRSVSWYQQTPGQGLQFLFEYFSETQRNKGNFPGRFSGRQFSNSRSEMNVSTLELGDSALYLCASSFGTGVLEQYFGPGTRLTVT.

J is TRBJ2-2 and V is TRBV9; TRBD2 agrees at 13 bases. V lost 4 bases, J lost 3 bases, and 6 bases stayed unmatched. Germline V CDR1 and CDR2: SGDLS, YYNGEE. The CDR3 sequence is 17 residues long. The CDR3 loop is CASSTTGLAGDTGELFF. CDR3 DNA: TGTGCCAGCAGCACGACCGGACTAGCGGGAGACACCGGGGAGCTGTTTTTT. The complete variable domain, with remaining parts taken from reference TRBV9 and TRBJ2-2, reads DSGVTQTPKHLITATGQRVTLRCSPRSGDLSVYWYQQSLDQGLQFLIQYYNGEERAKGNILERFSAQQFPDLHSELNLSSLELGDSALYFCASSTTGLAGDTGELFFGEGSRLTVL.

V is TRBV15 and J is TRBJ2-1; D perhaps matches TRBD2 (6 bases). The germline gives CDR1 LNHNV, CDR2 YYDKDF (reference sequence). V was clipped by 8 bases and J by 4 bases, with 9 bases between them. The CDR3 consists of 12 residues. CDR3 residues: CATGRGYNEQFF. The CDR3, as DNA: TGTGCCACCGGACGGGGGTACAATGAGCAGTTCTTC.

V is TRBV6-5 and J is TRBJ1-1; D is unresolved. The V and J ends lost 0 bases and 0 bases respectively, with 5 bases between them. The CDR3 covers 14 residues. Looked up from germline, CDR1 is MNHEY and CDR2 is SVGAGI. The CDR3 DNA sequence: TGTGCCAGCAGTTACTCATCCATGAACACTGAAGCTTTCTTT. Translated, it gives CASSYSSMNTEAFF.

The chain carries TRBV30 and TRBJ1-1, with 9 bases lining up with TRBD1. V lost 3 bases, J lost 0 bases, and 8 bases stayed unmatched. CDR1 and CDR2 from the germline V gene are GTSNPN and SVGIG (reference sequence). The CDR3 runs 16 residues. The CDR3 loop is CAWSPGTGRMNTEAFF. As DNA, the CDR3 is TGTGCCTGGAGCCCCGGGACAGGGCGTATGAACACTGAAGCTTTCTTT.

This chain uses TRBV5-6 with TRBJ2-7, with 7 bases lining up with TRBD2. V dropped 0 bases and J dropped 5; count of bases not matched to a gene: 5. The germline V gene has CDR1 SGHDT and CDR2 YYEEEE. CDR3 length: 14 amino acids. Here the CDR3 reads CASSLVASGHEQYF. Written as DNA, the CDR3 is TGTGCCAGCAGCTTGGTCGCTAGCGGCCACGAGCAGTACTTC. Drawing the rest from reference TRBV5-6 and TRBJ2-7, the complete variable domain is DAGVTQSPTHLIKTRGQQVTLRCSPKSGHDTVSWYQQALGQGPQFIFQYYEEEERQRGNFPDRFSGHQFPNYSSELNVNALLLGDSALYLCASSLVASGHEQYFGPGTRLTVT.

The chain links TRBV4-1 to TRBJ1-2; D not resolved. CDR1 and CDR2 from the germline V gene are MGHRA and YSYEKL. CDR3 size: 14 residues. Trimming shortened V by 3 bases and J by 0 bases, and 8 bases separated the two germline ends. CDR3 residues: CASSHAGTNYGYTF. The CDR3 coding sequence is TGCGCCAGCAGCCACGCGGGGACTAACTATGGCTACACCTTC.

This chain uses TRBV12-1 with TRBJ1-5; the table names TRBD1, a call not compared with the DNA. TRBV12-1 is marked as a pseudogene. The CDR3 consists of 16 residues. CDR3 sequence: CASSPRTGRGNQPQHF. CDR3 DNA sequence: TGTGCCAGCAGCCCCAGAACAGGTCGGGGCAATCAGCCCCAGCATTTT.

The V call is TRBV9, the J call TRBJ2-7; TRBD2 is a possible D gene (6 bases). Deletions cut 4 bases from V and 1 base from J, with 12 bases between. Germline V gives CDR1 SGDLS, CDR2 YYNGEE. The CDR3 contains 14 residues. The CDR3 is CASSPRTTSYEQYF. The CDR3 bases are TGTGCCAGCAGCCCCCGGACTACATCCTACGAGCAGTACTTC.

This chain connects TRBV7-9 to TRBJ2-3; 8 nucleotides agree with TRBD2. Trimming at V came to 5 bases and at J to 10 bases, leaving 11 bases not matched to a gene. The germline V gene has CDR1 SEHNR and CDR2 FQNEAQ (reference sequence). This CDR3 region has 14 residues. This CDR3 is CASSILAGPSAQYF. The CDR3 DNA reads TGTGCCAGCAGCATCCTAGCGGGCCCGAGTGCGCAGTATTTT.

The rearrangement uses TRBV4-3 and TRBJ2-2; D not resolved. The CDR3 loop spans 12 amino acids. Germline loops: CDR1 LGHNA, CDR2 YSLEER. V shed 0 bases and J shed 7 bases, with 3 bases lying between them. In nucleotides, the CDR3 is TGCGCCAGCAGCCAAGACAACGGGGAGCTGTTTTTT. Translation gives CASSQDNGELFF.

The chain uses TRBV5-1 and TRBJ1-1, with a possible D match to TRBD1 (6 bases). The CDR3 extends over 15 amino acids. Germline V gives CDR1 SGHRS, CDR2 YFSETQ. V was pared by 3 bases and J by 5 bases, with 17 bases between. The CDR3 region has the DNA TGCGCCAGCAGCTGCGGACAGCCGAAACAAACTGAAGCTTTCTTT. It encodes CASSCGQPKQTEAFF.

This chain joins TRBV29-1 and TRBJ2-5; 9 bases fit TRBD1. The CDR3 is made up of 14 amino acids. Germline V lookup: CDR1 SQVTM, CDR2 ANQGSEA. The junction had 10 bases not matched to a gene; V was cut back by 6 bases and J by 5 bases. CDR3 coding DNA: TGCAGCGTGTACACAGGGGGCTCGGGGGAGACCCAGTACTTC. This codes for CSVYTGGSGETQYF.

CDR3 protein: CASSPELQETQYF. CDR3 nucleotides: TGTGCCAGCTCACCAGAACTCCAAGAGACCCAGTACTTC. The gene calls are TRBV18 and TRBJ2-5; D not certain. This CDR3 region has 13 residues. From germline, CDR1 is KGHSH and CDR2 LQKENI. Deletions cut 2 bases from V and 1 base from J, with 5 bases between.

The rearrangement joins TRBV11-2 to TRBJ2-1; possible D gene TRBD2, 5 bases. CDR3 length: 16 residues. With 4 bases removed from V and 3 bases from J, the gap between germline ends came to 16 bases. The germline CDR1 and CDR2 sequences are SGHAT and FQNNGV. The CDR3 spells CASSSHVGERYNEQFF. The CDR3 DNA is TGTGCCAGCAGCTCGCACGTGGGAGAGCGCTACAATGAGCAGTTCTTC.

The chain carries TRBV11-3 and TRBJ2-5; the D gene is possibly TRBD2 (5 bases). CDR1 and CDR2 from the germline V gene are SGHNT and YENEEA. This CDR3 is 15 amino acids long. Trimming removed 0 bases from V and 5 bases from J, with 13 bases in between. The CDR3 bases are TGTGCCAGCAGCTTAGATGGAGGACCCCGCGAGACCCAGTACTTC. Translating it yields CASSLDGGPRETQYF.

This clone occurred a few times. The J gene is TRBJ2-5, the V gene TRBV28, with D unclear. This CDR3 comprises 16 residues. Germline lookup yields CDR1 MDHEN and CDR2 SYDVKM. Trimming stripped 5 bases from V and 1 base from J, with 17 bases between. This CDR3 is CASSPPRQPLQETQYF. The CDR3 bases are TGTGCCAGCAGTCCGCCGAGGCAGCCTCTCCAAGAGACCCAGTACTTC.

This chain connects TRBV7-6 to TRBJ1-4; TRBD1 might be the D (6 bases). The CDR3 loop spans 14 amino acids. Germline CDR1 and CDR2: SGHVS and FNYEAQ. V dropped 5 bases and J dropped 6 bases, with 13 bases sitting between them. Here the CDR3 reads CASSPRGWDEKLFF. The CDR3 DNA reads TGTGCCAGCAGCCCGAGGGGGTGGGATGAAAAACTGTTTTTT.

The rearrangement links TRBV10-3 to TRBJ1-1; no clear D gene. In germline, CDR1 is ENHRY, CDR2 SYGVKD. CDR3 size: 13 residues. V was cut by 3 bases and J by 1 base, with 6 bases left in between. Written as DNA, the CDR3 is TGTGCCATCAGTGATCGAGAGAACACTGAAGCTTTCTTT. It yields the protein CAISDRENTEAFF.

The rearrangement joins TRBV20-1 to TRBJ2-1, with D unresolved. Trimming removed 6 bases from V and 7 bases from J, with 7 bases in between. CDR1 is DFQATT, CDR2 SNEGSKA, per germline (reference sequence). This CDR3 comprises 10 residues. The CDR3 DNA sequence: TGCAGTGCCTCGACTAATGAGCAGTTCTTC. Encoded protein: CSASTNEQFF.

The J gene is TRBJ1-1, the V gene TRBV2; TRBD1 agrees at 8 bases. The CDR3 extends over 14 amino acids. Germline V CDR1 and CDR2: SNHLY, FYNNEI. The J segment lost 3 bases and the V segment lost 6 bases, leaving 6 bases of the junction unmatched. This chain's CDR3 is CASREGQAYTEAFF. CDR3 DNA sequence: TGTGCCAGCAGGGAGGGACAGGCCTACACTGAAGCTTTCTTT.

The rearrangement uses TRBV7-8 and TRBJ2-1; 7 bases map to TRBD2. CDR1 is SGHVS and CDR2 is FQNEAQ in the germline V gene. Trimming cost V 5 bases and J 5 bases; bases outside gene matches: 12. CDR3 length: 16 residues. The CDR3 protein is CASSPPGREVHNEQFF. The CDR3 DNA is TGTGCCAGCAGCCCGCCTGGGAGGGAGGTGCACAATGAGCAGTTCTTC.